Each of the 5 T cell receptor beta chains below was sequenced from the same sample in a study of response to subunit inactivated influenza vaccine. In TCRdb, the RT-PCR reads were re-called with MiXCR into one record per CDR3 protein. Seen here are more than 450,000 distinct CDR3 sequences, roughly 10% observed once, and the top ten hold about 11%. These sequences were also reported in another study, on T cells expressing NK-cell markers. That report notes: UMIs accompanied the 5'RACE template switching by which TCR beta cDNA was made.

Sequenced material: PBMCs from blood, taken on the day of vaccination. Receptors originate from a man aged 45 to 65 who received an inactivated influenza vaccine.

At least ten counts were recorded for this clonotype. The chain is built from TRBV7-8 and TRBJ2-7; no firm D call. Trimming stripped 4 bases from V and 0 bases from J, with 13 bases between. Germline V CDR1 and CDR2: SGHVS, FQNEAQ. The CDR3 has 15 residues. The CDR3 sequence is CASSSRRFSSYEQYF. The DNA of the CDR3 is TGTGCCAGCAGCTCACGGCGATTCTCCTCCTACGAGCAGTACTTC.

The chain recombines TRBV7-9 with TRBJ2-1; 8 positions agree with TRBD1. The trim removed 4 bases at V and 9 bases at J, leaving 8 bases unmatched. CDR1 and CDR2 (germline): SEHNR, FQNEAQ (reference sequence). The CDR3 contains 14 residues. The DNA of the CDR3 is TGTGCCAGCAGCTCTGGACAGGGTGGGGTTGAGCAGTTCTTC. It translates to CASSSGQGGVEQFF.

This clonotype was recorded only once. This chain joins TRBV6-4 and TRBJ2-1; D is possibly TRBD2 (6 bases). Trimming took off 5 bases at V and 6 bases at J, with 20 bases between the two ends. The CDR3 is 16 amino acids. Germline V lookup: CDR1 MRHNA, CDR2 SNTAGT. The CDR3 spells CASSLDGSARINEQFF. The CDR3 coding sequence is TGTGCCAGCAGTCTCGACGGGAGCGCCAGGATCAATGAGCAGTTCTTC.

The rearrangement joins TRBV5-1 to TRBJ2-3, with 9 bases identical to TRBD2. The germline CDR1 and CDR2 sequences are SGHRS and YFSETQ. The CDR3 extends over 16 amino acids. With V trimmed by 4 bases and J by 0 bases, 6 bases remained unmatched. The chain's CDR3 is CASSNGLAHSTDTQYF. The CDR3 nucleotides are TGCGCCAGCAGCAATGGACTAGCGCATAGCACAGATACGCAGTATTTT.

The genes are TRBV7-9 and TRBJ2-1, with D possibly matching TRBD1 (5 bases). CDR1 is SEHNR and CDR2 is FQNEAQ in the germline V gene (reference sequence). Trimming cost V 2 bases and J 8 bases, with 10 bases left between them. This CDR3 has 13 residues. CDR3 bases: TGTGCCAGCAGCTTACCAGGGCCAGATGAGCAGTTCTTC. Protein product: CASSLPGPDEQFF.